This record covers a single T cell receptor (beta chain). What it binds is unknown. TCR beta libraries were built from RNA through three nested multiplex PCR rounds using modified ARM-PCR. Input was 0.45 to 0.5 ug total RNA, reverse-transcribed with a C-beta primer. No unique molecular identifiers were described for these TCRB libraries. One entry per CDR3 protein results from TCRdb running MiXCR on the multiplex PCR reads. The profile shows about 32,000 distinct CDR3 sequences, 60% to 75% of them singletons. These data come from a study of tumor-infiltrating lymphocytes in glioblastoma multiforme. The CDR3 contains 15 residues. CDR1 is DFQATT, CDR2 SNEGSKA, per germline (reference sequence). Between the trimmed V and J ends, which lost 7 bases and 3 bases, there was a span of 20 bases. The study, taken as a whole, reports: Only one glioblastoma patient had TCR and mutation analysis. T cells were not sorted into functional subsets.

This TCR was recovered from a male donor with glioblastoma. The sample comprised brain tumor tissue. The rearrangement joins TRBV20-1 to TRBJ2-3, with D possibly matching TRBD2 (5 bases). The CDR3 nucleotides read TGCAGTGTCTCGAGGCTGGAGGCTGGAACAGATACGCAGTATTTT. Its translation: CSVSRLEAGTDTQYF.